Below, 27 T cell receptor beta chains from the same sample are listed, as sequenced in a study of shared clonotypes between healthy human individuals. Naive CD8 cells, CD45RO-negative and positively selected for CCR7, excluded terminally differentiated effector memory CD45RA+ cells. Sequenced by immunoSEQ multiplex PCR; TCRdb stores in-frame clones only, minus some. The sample lists 2 million to 2.5 million clones; about 94% were seen once. Sequenced: naive CD8+ T cells sorted from blood. These receptors all come from a man younger than 35 in good health.

V is TRBV9 and J is TRBJ2-3; 10 bases align to TRBD2. The V and J ends lost 0 bases and 0 bases, in that order; junction bases with no gene match: 4. The CDR3 is made up of 17 amino acids. Germline CDR1 SGDLS, CDR2 YYNGEE. The CDR3 is CASSVATSGTSTDTQYF. The CDR3 DNA follows: TGTGCCAGCAGCGTAGCTACTAGCGGGACTAGCACAGATACGCAGTATTTT.

The V gene is TRBV4-3, the J gene TRBJ2-1, with TRBD2 as a possible D gene (6 bases). Germline CDR1 and CDR2: LGHNA and YSLEER. Trimming shortened V by 0 bases and J by 8 bases, and 14 bases separated the two germline ends. The CDR3 runs to 15 residues. In DNA, the CDR3 is TGCGCCAGCAGCCAAGATCAAGGTAGCGGCGATGAGCAGTTCTTC. The encoded protein is CASSQDQGSGDEQFF.

The genes are TRBV7-9 and TRBJ2-5; the D gene is possibly TRBD1 (6 bases). The CDR3 covers 17 residues. CDR1 SEHNR and CDR2 FQNEAQ come from the germline V gene (reference sequence). V shed 1 base and J shed 1 base, with 16 bases lying between them. CDR3 in amino acids: CASSLGSGVPSQETQYF. In DNA, the CDR3 is TGTGCCAGCAGCTTAGGGTCAGGGGTCCCCTCCCAAGAGACCCAGTACTTC.

This sequence joins TRBV7-9 and TRBJ1-1; a possible D gene is TRBD1 (6 bases). CDR3 length: 14 residues. Trimming removed 3 bases at V and 4 bases at J, with 12 bases between. Per the germline V gene, CDR1 is SEHNR and CDR2 is FQNEAQ (reference sequence). For the CDR3, the DNA is TGTGCCAGCAGCTTCAATCCAGGGGTCACTGAAGCTTTCTTT. This codes for CASSFNPGVTEAFF.

The chain couples TRBV5-1 to TRBJ2-2; possibly TRBD2 for D (5 bases). Germline-derived CDR1 and CDR2 are SGHRS and YFSETQ. CDR3 length equals 15 residues. V lost 6 bases and J lost 3, with 15 bases in between. CDR3 coding DNA: TGCGCCAGCACCGGGGTGGGAGAGGACACCGGGGAGCTGTTTTTT. This encodes CASTGVGEDTGELFF. The variable domain in full, completed from reference TRBV5-1 and TRBJ2-2, reads KAGVTQTPRYLIKTRGQQVTLSCSPISGHRSVSWYQQTPGQGLQFLFEYFSETQRNKGNFPGRFSGRQFSNSRSEMNVSTLELGDSALYLCASTGVGEDTGELFFGEGSRLTVL.

This sequence joins TRBV5-6 and TRBJ2-2; TRBD2 might be the D (6 bases). The V gene's germline CDR1 is SGHDT and CDR2 YYEEEE. The CDR3 runs 12 residues. Between the trimmed V and J ends, which lost 4 bases and 10 bases, there was a span of 11 bases. The CDR3 DNA is TGTGCCAGCAGCCTAGGGCGGGAGGAGCTGTTTTTT. This translates into CASSLGREELFF.

This clone was detected once. Other nucleotide sequences in the sample specify the same CDR3. The chain is built from TRBV2 and TRBJ1-4; a weak D match, TRBD1 (5 bases). The length of the CDR3 is 14 residues. Per the germline V gene, CDR1 is SNHLY and CDR2 is FYNNEI. The V gene lost 3 bases and the J gene lost 4 bases, with 9 bases spanning the gap. CDR3 in DNA: TGTGCCAGCAGTGATGACAGCCTTAATGAAAAACTGTTTTTT. It encodes CASSDDSLNEKLFF.

The chain uses TRBV4-3 and TRBJ1-2, with 9 nucleotides matching TRBD1. The trim removed 3 bases at V and 10 bases at J, leaving 21 bases unmatched. Germline V gene lookup returns CDR1 LGHNA and CDR2 YSLEER. The length of the CDR3 is 18 residues. The CDR3: CASSHDYGPGTGFSNYTF. The CDR3 DNA reads as TGCGCCAGCAGCCATGACTATGGGCCCGGGACAGGGTTCTCCAACTACACCTTC.

As concerns this clone: This sample also contains other DNA sequences that code for the same CDR3. The rearrangement uses TRBV4-1 and TRBJ2-7; D gene ambiguous. Germline values: CDR1 MGHRA, CDR2 YSYEKL. CDR3 length: 11 amino acids. Between the trimmed V and J ends, which lost 2 bases and 6 bases, there was a span of 5 bases. CDR3 DNA sequence: TGCGCCAGCAGCCAATTGGGCGAGCAGTACTTC. Amino acid sequence: CASSQLGEQYF.

To note about this clone: Other DNA sequences in the same sample also yield this CDR3. The chain links TRBV28 to TRBJ1-1; maybe TRBD1 (5 bases). The V gene's germline CDR1 is MDHEN and CDR2 SYDVKM. The CDR3 contains 14 residues. Deletions cut 3 bases from V and 2 bases from J, with 10 bases between. The CDR3 here is CASSFLGENTEAFF. In DNA form, the CDR3 reads TGTGCCAGCAGTTTTTTAGGGGAAAACACTGAAGCTTTCTTT.

This chain connects TRBV7-8 to TRBJ2-7; 7 nucleotides agree with TRBD2. Germline CDR1 and CDR2: SGHVS and FQNEAQ. J gave up 5 bases and V 6 bases, and 13 bases lay outside the gene matches. CDR3 length equals 15 residues. The CDR3: CASSFSGRVRHEQYF. In DNA, the CDR3 is TGTGCCAGCAGTTTCTCGGGGAGGGTGAGACACGAGCAGTACTTC.

The count of this clone is one. The chain joins TRBV6-5 to TRBJ1-1; D call uncertain. Germline lookup yields CDR1 MNHEY and CDR2 SVGAGI. The V gene lost 2 bases and the J gene lost 7 bases, with 14 bases spanning the gap. There are 14 residues in the CDR3. DNA for the CDR3: TGTGCCAGCAGTTACCGGGAGGGCCTCTTTGAAGCTTTCTTT. The encoded protein is CASSYREGLFEAFF.

The chain uses TRBV29-1 and TRBJ2-5; 9 positions agree with TRBD2. The CDR3 loop spans 13 amino acids. The V gene end was trimmed by 6 bases and the J gene end by 5 bases; junction bases not matched to a gene: 7. Germline V gene lookup returns CDR1 SQVTM and CDR2 ANQGSEA. The CDR3 reads CSVRGTSYETQYF. The CDR3 DNA follows: TGCAGCGTCCGCGGGACTAGCTACGAGACCCAGTACTTC.

The J gene is TRBJ2-3, the V gene TRBV28, with TRBD1 identical over 7 bases. Looked up from germline, CDR1 is MDHEN and CDR2 is SYDVKM. This CDR3 contains 15 residues. J lost 2 bases, V lost 5 bases, and 7 bases had no gene match. The CDR3 reads CASSPLGQTTDTQYF. CDR3 nucleotides: TGTGCCAGCAGTCCACTGGGACAGACCACAGATACGCAGTATTTT. Full variable domain (missing parts from reference TRBV28 and TRBJ2-3): DVKVTQSSRYLVKRTGEKVFLECVQDMDHENMFWYRQDPGLGLRLIYFSYDVKMKEKGDIPEGYSVSREKKERFSLILESASTNQTSMYLCASSPLGQTTDTQYFGPGTRLTVL.

The J gene is TRBJ1-2, the V gene TRBV19, with 7 bases identical to TRBD1. CDR1 and CDR2 from the germline V gene are LNHDA and SQIVND (reference sequence). The CDR3 loop spans 15 amino acids. Losses at the gene ends were 4 bases for V and 10 bases for J; bases not matched to a gene: 15. The CDR3 is CASSSLVQGVGDYTF. The CDR3 DNA reads as TGTGCCAGTAGTAGCCTCGTCCAGGGGGTAGGAGACTACACCTTC.

This clone was counted a single time. Other DNA variants within this sample encode the same CDR3. V usage is TRBV19 and J usage is TRBJ2-7, with D perhaps matching TRBD2 (5 bases). Germline V gene sequence: CDR1 LNHDA, CDR2 SQIVND (reference sequence). Deletions cut 4 bases from V and 3 bases from J, with 10 bases between. The CDR3 totals 13 residues. The CDR3 nucleotides read TGTGCCAGTAGTAGTGGACTGATCTACGAGCAGTACTTC. Translated, it gives CASSSGLIYEQYF.

J is TRBJ1-1 and V is TRBV5-1; no definite D call. V gave up 0 bases and J gave up 4 bases, with 13 bases separating them. The length of the CDR3 is 15 residues. The germline V gene encodes CDR1 SGHRS and CDR2 YFSETQ. This chain's CDR3 is CASSLAEGVATEAFF. The CDR3 nucleotides are TGCGCCAGCAGCTTGGCCGAGGGCGTCGCCACTGAAGCTTTCTTT.

V and J are TRBV2 and TRBJ2-1; D might be TRBD1 or TRBD2, each matching 6 bases. The ends were cut back, 3 bases at V and 2 bases at J, with 23 bases in the middle. Germline V gives CDR1 SNHLY, CDR2 FYNNEI. The CDR3 consists of 19 residues. CDR3 DNA sequence: TGTGCCAGCAGTGAGGGGGCAGGGCGGCCGGGAGTTGCCTACAATGAGCAGTTCTTC. This translates into CASSEGAGRPGVAYNEQFF.

Comments on this clone: Other DNA sequences within the sample encode an identical CDR3. The chain uses TRBV9 and TRBJ2-7; 8 nucleotides agree with TRBD2. The V gene end was trimmed by 2 bases and the J gene end by 4 bases; junction bases not matched to a gene: 5. This CDR3 has 14 amino acids. Germline CDR1 SGDLS, CDR2 YYNGEE. The CDR3 spells CASSVGLAGYEQYF. CDR3 coding DNA: TGTGCCAGCAGCGTTGGACTAGCCGGGTACGAGCAGTACTTC.

V and J are TRBV7-9 and TRBJ2-7; the match to TRBD2 covers 11 bases. J was trimmed by 3 bases and V by 2 bases; bases with no gene match: 3. The germline CDR1 and CDR2 sequences are SEHNR and FQNEAQ (reference sequence). This CDR3 has 15 residues. CDR3 sequence: CASSLLAGGLYEQYF. CDR3 in DNA: TGTGCCAGCAGCTTACTAGCGGGAGGTCTCTACGAGCAGTACTTC.

The rearrangement joins TRBV12-5 to TRBJ1-1, with D hard to call. Germline V lookup: CDR1 LGHNT, CDR2 FRNRAP. V lost 2 bases and J lost 2, with 15 bases in between. The CDR3 has 16 residues. The CDR3 loop is CASGLWVKTPNTEAFF. DNA of the CDR3: TGTGCTAGTGGTTTGTGGGTAAAGACCCCTAACACTGAAGCTTTCTTT.

The chain joins TRBV7-9 to TRBJ2-3; maybe TRBD2 (6 bases). The V end lost 7 bases, the J end lost 3 bases, and 17 bases lay between the germline ends. The CDR3 covers 15 residues. Germline CDR1 reads SEHNR; CDR2 reads FQNEAQ (reference sequence). The CDR3 reads CASIPGPAGTDTQYF. The CDR3 DNA reads as TGTGCCAGCATCCCGGGCCCCGCGGGAACAGATACGCAGTATTTT.

The chain carries TRBV30 and TRBJ1-1; TRBD1 aligns across 8 bases. Trimming cost V 5 bases and J 8 bases; bases outside gene matches: 13. The CDR3 covers 14 residues. Per the germline V gene, CDR1 is GTSNPN and CDR2 is SVGIG (reference sequence). The DNA of the CDR3 is TGTGCCTGGGCCCAGGGGGCCCTCAACAAGGAAGCTTTCTTT. Protein product: CAWAQGALNKEAFF.

This sequence joins TRBV27 and TRBJ2-7; 7 bases map to TRBD1. J gave up 1 base and V 6 bases, and 12 bases lay outside the gene matches. The germline CDR1 and CDR2 sequences are MNHEY and SMNVEV (reference sequence). The CDR3 totals 16 residues. The CDR3 DNA follows: TGTGCCAGCAGCTTAAATTACAGGGGAAAGTCCTACGAGCAGTACTTC. Protein sequence: CASSLNYRGKSYEQYF.

This chain connects TRBV27 to TRBJ2-5, with 11 bases lining up with TRBD1. V lost 4 bases to trimming and J lost 4 bases; unmatched junction nucleotides: 8. CDR3 size: 16 residues. Germline V gives CDR1 MNHEY, CDR2 SMNVEV (reference sequence). The CDR3 sequence is CASSWDRGGPGETQYF. The CDR3, as DNA: TGTGCCAGCAGTTGGGACAGGGGGGGTCCAGGAGAGACCCAGTACTTC.

The rearrangement joins TRBV7-9 to TRBJ2-1, with D possibly called TRBD1 or TRBD2 (5 bases each). This CDR3 is built from 12 residues. From germline, CDR1 is SEHNR and CDR2 FQNEAQ (reference sequence). Trimming pared 1 base from V and 10 bases from J, leaving 8 bases between. The chain's CDR3 is CASSLGDGEQFF. CDR3 nucleotide sequence: TGTGCCAGCAGCTTAGGGGACGGCGAGCAGTTCTTC.

This rearrangement joins TRBV2 to TRBJ2-1, with TRBD2 matching 7 bases. V lost 8 bases and J lost 0; bases outside the gene matches: 7. The germline CDR1 and CDR2 sequences are SNHLY and FYNNEI. The CDR3 is 15 amino acids. As DNA, the CDR3 is TGTGCCAGCTACAACCCGGGGGGCTCCTACAATGAGCAGTTCTTC. Translating gives CASYNPGGSYNEQFF. The full variable domain, rest sourced from reference TRBV2 and TRBJ2-1, is EPEVTQTPSHQVTQMGQEVILRCVPISNHLYFYWYRQILGQKVEFLVSFYNNEISEKSEIFDDQFSVERPDGSNFTLKIRSTKLEDSAMYFCASYNPGGSYNEQFFGPGTRLTVL.